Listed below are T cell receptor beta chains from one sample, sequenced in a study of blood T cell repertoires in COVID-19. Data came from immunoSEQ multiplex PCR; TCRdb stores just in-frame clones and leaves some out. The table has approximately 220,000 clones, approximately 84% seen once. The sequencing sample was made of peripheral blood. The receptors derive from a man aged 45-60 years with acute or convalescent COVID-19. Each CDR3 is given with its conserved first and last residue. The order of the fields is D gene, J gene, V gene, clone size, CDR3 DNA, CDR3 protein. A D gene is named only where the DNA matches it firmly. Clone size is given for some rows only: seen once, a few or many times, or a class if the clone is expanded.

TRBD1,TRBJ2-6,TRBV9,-,TGTGCCAGCTCCCTTGGGGGACAGGGGGAATCTGGGGCCAACGTCCTGACTTTC,CASSLGGQGESGANVLTF
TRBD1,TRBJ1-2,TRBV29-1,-,TGCAGCGTTCCCATGGGACAGCTAAGCTATGGCTACACCTTC,CSVPMGQLSYGYTF
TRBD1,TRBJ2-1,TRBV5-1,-,TGCGCCAGCAGCGGACAGGACAGGGGGCTGGCATACAATGAGCAGTTCTTC,CASSGQDRGLAYNEQFF
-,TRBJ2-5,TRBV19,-,TGTGCCAGTAGTGTTCGGTTGTCGGAGACCCAGTACTTC,CASSVRLSETQYF
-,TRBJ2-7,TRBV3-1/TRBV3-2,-,TGTGCCAGCAGCCGGGACTTCTCCTACGAGCAGTACTTC,CASSRDFSYEQYF
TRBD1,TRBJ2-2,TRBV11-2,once,TGTGCCACCCAACCAGGGGGCGCGTTCGGGGAGCTGTTTTTT,CATQPGGAFGELFF
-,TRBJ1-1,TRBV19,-,TGTGCCAGTAGTACGTCGAGAGGTACCGAAGCTTTCTTT,CASSTSRGTEAFF
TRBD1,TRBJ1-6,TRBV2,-,TGTGCCAGCAGGGGACAGGGACCGGGCTCCTATAATTCACCCCTCCACTTT,CASRGQGPGSYNSPLHF
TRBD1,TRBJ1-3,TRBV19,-,TGTGCCAGCAGTCCCCCCGGACAGGCAGGGAACACCATATATTTT,CASSPPGQAGNTIYF
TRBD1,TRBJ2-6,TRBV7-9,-,TGTGCCAGCAGCTCCGGACAGGGGTCGAGCTCTGGGGCCAACGTCCTGACTTTC,CASSSGQGSSSGANVLTF
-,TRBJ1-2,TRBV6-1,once,TGTGCCAGCAGTGACCAGGTTAAGATAACCCTGTATGGCTACACCTTC,CASSDQVKITLYGYTF
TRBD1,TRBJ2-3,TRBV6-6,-,TGTGCCAGCAGTACCCAGGGGGCGAGGGCAGATACGCAGTATTTT,CASSTQGARADTQYF
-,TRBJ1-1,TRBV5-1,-,TGCGCCAGCCGGCCGTTCAGGGGCGAGAACACTGAAGCTTTCTTT,CASRPFRGENTEAFF
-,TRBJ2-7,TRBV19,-,TGTGCCAGTAGTGGTAGCGGCGGGTTCTCCTACGAGCAGTACTTC,CASSGSGGFSYEQYF
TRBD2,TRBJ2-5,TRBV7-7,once,TGTGCCAGCAGCTCGGATAGCGGGGGCCCTGGTCGGACCCAGTACTTC,CASSSDSGGPGRTQYF
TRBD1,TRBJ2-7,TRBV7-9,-,TGTGCCAGCAGCTCAAGACAGGGGGCATACGAGCAGTACTTC,CASSSRQGAYEQYF
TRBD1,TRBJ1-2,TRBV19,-,TGTGCCTCCCGGGACAGGGAATTCTATGGCTACACCTTC,CASRDREFYGYTF
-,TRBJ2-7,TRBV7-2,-,TGTGCCAGCAGTTCACCGGGCTCCTACGAGCAGTACTTC,CASSSPGSYEQYF
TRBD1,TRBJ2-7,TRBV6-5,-,TGTGCCAGCAGGCGGGGGACAGGGGCATACGAGCAGTACTTC,CASRRGTGAYEQYF
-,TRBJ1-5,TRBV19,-,TGTGCCAGTAGTCAGAATCAGCCCCAGCATTTT,CASSQNQPQHF
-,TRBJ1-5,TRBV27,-,TGTGCCAGCAGCCCTCTCGGGGTTAGCAATCAGCCCCAGCATTTT,CASSPLGVSNQPQHF
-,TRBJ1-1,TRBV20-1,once,TGCAGTGCTAGTGGTTGGCCTGAAGCTTTCTTT,CSASGWPEAFF
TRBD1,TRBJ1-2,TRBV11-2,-,TGTGCCAGCAGCCCCCGACAGGGACTCTATGGCTACACCTTC,CASSPRQGLYGYTF
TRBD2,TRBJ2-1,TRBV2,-,TGTGCCAGCAGTCAGGGACTAGCGGGGCTCAATGAGCAGTTCTTC,CASSQGLAGLNEQFF
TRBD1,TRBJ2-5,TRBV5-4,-,TGTGCCAGCAGCTTGGGGGGGACAGGGCGAGAGACCCAGTACTTC,CASSLGGTGRETQYF
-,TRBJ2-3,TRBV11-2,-,TGTGCCAGCAGCTTAGAAAAGGGGAGGTGGGGCACAGATACGCAGTATTTT,CASSLEKGRWGTDTQYF
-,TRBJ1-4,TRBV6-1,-,TGTGCCAGCAGTGAAAGGTCAGGCCTAATTAATGAAAAACTGTTTTTT,CASSERSGLINEKLFF
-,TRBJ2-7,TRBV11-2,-,TGTGCCAGCACCAAAATGGGGGAGGGAACAGGGCGGTACTTC,CASTKMGEGTGRYF
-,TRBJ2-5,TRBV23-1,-,TGCGCCAGCAGTCGGGGGCAACCGGAGACCCAGTACTTC,CASSRGQPETQYF
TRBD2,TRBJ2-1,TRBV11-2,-,TGTGCCAGCAGCCCCACGGCTAGCGGGGGGCGCAATGAGCAGTTCTTC,CASSPTASGGRNEQFF
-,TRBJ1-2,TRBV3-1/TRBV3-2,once,TGTGCCAGCAGCCCCCCTCTCCGTGGCAGGGGATGGGGCTACACCTTC,CASSPPLRGRGWGYTF
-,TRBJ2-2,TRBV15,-,TGTGCCACCAGCAGAGATGCGACCGGGGAGCTGTTTTTT,CATSRDATGELFF
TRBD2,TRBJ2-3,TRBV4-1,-,TGCGCCAGCAGCCAAGTTAGCGGGGGTTCAGATACGCAGTATTTT,CASSQVSGGSDTQYF
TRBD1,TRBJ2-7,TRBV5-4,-,TGTGCCAGCAGCTTAAGGGACAGGAGATCCTACGAGCAGTACTTC,CASSLRDRRSYEQYF
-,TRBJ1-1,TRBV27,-,TGTGCCAGCAGATCCCCCTTCGGACAGAACACTGAAGCTTTCTTT,CASRSPFGQNTEAFF
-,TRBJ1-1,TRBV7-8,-,TGTGCCAGCAGCTTTGAGGGTATGACTGAAGCTTTCTTT,CASSFEGMTEAFF
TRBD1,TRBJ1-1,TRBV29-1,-,TGCAGCGTCGAGGGGACAGAGGGGACTGAAGCTTTCTTT,CSVEGTEGTEAFF
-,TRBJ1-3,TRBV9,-,TGTGCCAGCAGCGTAGGTAGCCAGGGAAACACCATATATTTT,CASSVGSQGNTIYF
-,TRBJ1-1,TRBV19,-,TGTGCCAGTAGGAAGGGGTGGAAGAACACTGAAGCTTTCTTT,CASRKGWKNTEAFF
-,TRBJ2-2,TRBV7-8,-,TGTGCCAGTACCCTCCCGGACAGATTCACCGGGGAGCTGTTTTTT,CASTLPDRFTGELFF
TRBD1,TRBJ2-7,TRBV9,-,TGTGCCAGCAGCCCTCGGGGACAGGGATCCTACGAGCAGTACTTC,CASSPRGQGSYEQYF
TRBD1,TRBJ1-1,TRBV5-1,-,TGCGCCAGCAGCTTGGTACAGGGGGGAACTGAAGCTTTCTTT,CASSLVQGGTEAFF
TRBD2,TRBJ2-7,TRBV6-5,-,TGTGCCAGCAGTTACTCACTAGCGGGGAACTACGAGCAGTACTTC,CASSYSLAGNYEQYF
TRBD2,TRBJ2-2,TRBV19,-,TGTGCCAGTAGTATTCTAGCGGGGAGAACCGGGGAGCTGTTTTTT,CASSILAGRTGELFF
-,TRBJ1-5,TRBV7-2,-,TGTGCCAGCAGCTTAACAGTGGATCAGCCCCAGCATTTT,CASSLTVDQPQHF
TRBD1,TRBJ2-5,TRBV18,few,TGTGCCAGCTCACCAAGGGACAGCCAAGAGACCCAGTACTTC,CASSPRDSQETQYF
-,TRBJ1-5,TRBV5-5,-,TGTGCCAGCGGACTAGAGGTGGGAGGAAGCAATCAGCCCCAGCATTTT,CASGLEVGGSNQPQHF
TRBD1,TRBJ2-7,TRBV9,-,TGTGCCAGCAGCGTATCGACAGGGGCTCACTACGAGCAGTACTTC,CASSVSTGAHYEQYF